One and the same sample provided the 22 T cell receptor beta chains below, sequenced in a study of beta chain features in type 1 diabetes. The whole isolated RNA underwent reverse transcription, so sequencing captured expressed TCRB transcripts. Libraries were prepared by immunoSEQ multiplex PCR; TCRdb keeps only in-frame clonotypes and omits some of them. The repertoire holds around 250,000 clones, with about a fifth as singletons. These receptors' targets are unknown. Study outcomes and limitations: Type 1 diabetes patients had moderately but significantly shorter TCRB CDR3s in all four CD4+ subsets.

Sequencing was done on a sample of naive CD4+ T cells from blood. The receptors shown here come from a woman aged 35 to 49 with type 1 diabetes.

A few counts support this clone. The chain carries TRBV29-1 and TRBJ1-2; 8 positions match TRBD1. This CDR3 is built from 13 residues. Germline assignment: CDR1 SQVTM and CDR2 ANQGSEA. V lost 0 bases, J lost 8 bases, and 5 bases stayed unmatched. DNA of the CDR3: TGCAGCGTTGAAGAGGCAGGGGGCCACGGCTACACCTTC. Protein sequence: CSVEEAGGHGYTF. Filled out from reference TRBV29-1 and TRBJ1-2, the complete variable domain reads SAVISQKPSRDICQRGTSLTIQCQVDSQVTMMFWYRQQPGQSLTLIATANQGSEATYESGFVIDKFPISRPNLTFSTLTVSNMSPEDSSIYLCSVEEAGGHGYTFGSGTRLTVV.

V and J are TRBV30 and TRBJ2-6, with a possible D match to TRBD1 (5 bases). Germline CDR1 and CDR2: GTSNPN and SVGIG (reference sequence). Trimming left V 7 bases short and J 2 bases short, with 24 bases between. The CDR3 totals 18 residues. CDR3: CASTSDSSPRAGANVLTF. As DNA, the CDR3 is TGTGCCTCGACTTCAGACAGTTCCCCCAGGGCTGGGGCCAACGTCCTGACTTTC. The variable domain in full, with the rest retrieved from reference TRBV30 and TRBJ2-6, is SQTIHQWPATLVQPVGSPLSLECTVEGTSNPNLYWYRQAAGRGLQLLFYSVGIGQISSEVPQNLSASRPQDRQFILSSKKLLLSDSGFYLCASTSDSSPRAGANVLTFGAGSRLTVL.

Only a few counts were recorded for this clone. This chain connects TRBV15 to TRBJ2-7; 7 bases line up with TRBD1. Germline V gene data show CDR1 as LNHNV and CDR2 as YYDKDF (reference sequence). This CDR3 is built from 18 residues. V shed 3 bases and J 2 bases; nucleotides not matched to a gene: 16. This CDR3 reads CATSSGQAPGGIAYEQYF. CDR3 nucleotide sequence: TGTGCCACCAGCAGTGGGCAGGCACCAGGGGGAATTGCCTACGAGCAGTACTTC.

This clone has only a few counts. CDR3 nucleotides: TGTGCCACAGTAGGGGGATTAGGGGAGACCCAGTACTTC. Translating it yields CATVGGLGETQYF. The rearrangement links TRBV2 to TRBJ2-5; D is possibly TRBD1 (6 bases). This CDR3 is 13 amino acids long. CDR1 and CDR2 (germline): SNHLY, FYNNEI. With 10 bases removed from V and 5 bases from J, the gap between germline ends came to 17 bases.

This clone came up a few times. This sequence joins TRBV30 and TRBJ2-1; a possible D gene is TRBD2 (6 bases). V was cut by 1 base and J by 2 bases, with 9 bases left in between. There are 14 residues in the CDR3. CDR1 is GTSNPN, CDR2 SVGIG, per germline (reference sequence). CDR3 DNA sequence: TGTGCCTGGAGTGGGACGGGGGCCTACAATGAGCAGTTCTTC. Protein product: CAWSGTGAYNEQFF.

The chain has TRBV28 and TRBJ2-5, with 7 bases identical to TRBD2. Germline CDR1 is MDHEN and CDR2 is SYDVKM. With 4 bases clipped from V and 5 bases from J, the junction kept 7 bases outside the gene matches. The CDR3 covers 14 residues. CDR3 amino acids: CASSSERGRETQYF. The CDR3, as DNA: TGTGCCAGCAGTTCCGAGCGGGGACGGGAGACCCAGTACTTC.

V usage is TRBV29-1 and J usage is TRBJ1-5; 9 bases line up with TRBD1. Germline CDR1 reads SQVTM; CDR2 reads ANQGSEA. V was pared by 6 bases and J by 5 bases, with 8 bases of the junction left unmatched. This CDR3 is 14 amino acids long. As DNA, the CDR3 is TGCAGCGTCGCACAGGGGGCCGGCGATCAGCCCCAGCATTTT. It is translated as CSVAQGAGDQPQHF. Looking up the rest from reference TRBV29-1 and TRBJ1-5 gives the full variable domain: SAVISQKPSRDICQRGTSLTIQCQVDSQVTMMFWYRQQPGQSLTLIATANQGSEATYESGFVIDKFPISRPNLTFSTLTVSNMSPEDSSIYLCSVAQGAGDQPQHFGDGTRLSIL.

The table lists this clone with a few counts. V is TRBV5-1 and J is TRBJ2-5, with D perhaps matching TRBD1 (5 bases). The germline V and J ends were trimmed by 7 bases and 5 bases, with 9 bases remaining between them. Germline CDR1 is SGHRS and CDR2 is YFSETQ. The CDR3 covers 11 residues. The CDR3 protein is CASHNRETQYF. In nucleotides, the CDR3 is TGCGCCAGCCACAACAGGGAGACCCAGTACTTC.

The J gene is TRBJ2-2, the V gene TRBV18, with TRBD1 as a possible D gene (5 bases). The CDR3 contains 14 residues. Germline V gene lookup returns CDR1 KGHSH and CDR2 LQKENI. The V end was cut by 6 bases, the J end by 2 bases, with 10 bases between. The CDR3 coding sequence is TGTGCCAGCTCTCTCGGACAAAACACCGGGGAGCTGTTTTTT. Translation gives CASSLGQNTGELFF. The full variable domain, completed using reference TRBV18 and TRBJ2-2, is NAGVMQNPRHLVRRRGQEARLRCSPMKGHSHVYWYRQLPEEGLKFMVYLQKENIIDESGMPKERFSAEFPKEGPSILRIQQVVRGDSAAYFCASSLGQNTGELFFGEGSRLTVL.

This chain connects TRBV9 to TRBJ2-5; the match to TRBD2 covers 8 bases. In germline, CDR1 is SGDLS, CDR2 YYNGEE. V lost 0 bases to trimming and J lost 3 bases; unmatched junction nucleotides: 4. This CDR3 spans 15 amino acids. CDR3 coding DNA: TGTGCCAGCAGCGTAGGAGTTAGCGGGAAAGAGACCCAGTACTTC. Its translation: CASSVGVSGKETQYF.

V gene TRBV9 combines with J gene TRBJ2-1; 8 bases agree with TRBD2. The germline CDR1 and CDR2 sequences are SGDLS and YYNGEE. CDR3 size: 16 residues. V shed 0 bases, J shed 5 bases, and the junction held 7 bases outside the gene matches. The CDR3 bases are TGTGCCAGCAGCGTAGAAGTTAGCGGGACCCACAATGAGCAGTTCTTC. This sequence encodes CASSVEVSGTHNEQFF.

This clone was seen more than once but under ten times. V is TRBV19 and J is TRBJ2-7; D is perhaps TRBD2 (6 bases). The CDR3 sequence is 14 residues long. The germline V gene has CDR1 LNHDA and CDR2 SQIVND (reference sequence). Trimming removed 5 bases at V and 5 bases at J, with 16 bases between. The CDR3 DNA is TGTGCCAGTAGTCCGGCGTGGAGGGTCAACGAGCAGTACTTC. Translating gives CASSPAWRVNEQYF.

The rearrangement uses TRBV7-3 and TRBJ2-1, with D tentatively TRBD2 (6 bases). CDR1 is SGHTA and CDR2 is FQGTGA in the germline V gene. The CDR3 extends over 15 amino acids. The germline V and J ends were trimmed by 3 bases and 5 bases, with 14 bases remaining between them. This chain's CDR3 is CASSLVGGADNEQFF. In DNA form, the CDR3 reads TGTGCCAGCAGCTTGGTTGGAGGGGCCGACAATGAGCAGTTCTTC.

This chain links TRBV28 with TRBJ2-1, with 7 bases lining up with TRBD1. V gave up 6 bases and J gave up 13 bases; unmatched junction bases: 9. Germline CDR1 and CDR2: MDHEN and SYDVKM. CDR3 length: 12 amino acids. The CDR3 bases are TGTGCCAGCAGCGGGGACAGTTCGGGACAGTTCTTC. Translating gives CASSGDSSGQFF.

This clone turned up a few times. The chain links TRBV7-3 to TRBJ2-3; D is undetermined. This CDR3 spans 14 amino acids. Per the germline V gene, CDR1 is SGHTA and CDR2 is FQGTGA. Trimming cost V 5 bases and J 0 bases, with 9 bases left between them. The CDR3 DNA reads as TGTGCCAGCAGCCCTCAGTATAGCACAGATACGCAGTATTTT. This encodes CASSPQYSTDTQYF.

The CDR3 reads CASSPPGQGFQETQYF. The CDR3 DNA sequence: TGTGCCAGCAGTCCACCGGGACAGGGTTTCCAAGAGACCCAGTACTTC. The chain is built from TRBV4-2 and TRBJ2-5; 9 positions agree with TRBD1. Trimming removed 6 bases from V and 1 base from J; junction bases left unmatched: 9. The germline V gene encodes CDR1 LGHNA and CDR2 YNFKEQ. CDR3 length: 16 residues.

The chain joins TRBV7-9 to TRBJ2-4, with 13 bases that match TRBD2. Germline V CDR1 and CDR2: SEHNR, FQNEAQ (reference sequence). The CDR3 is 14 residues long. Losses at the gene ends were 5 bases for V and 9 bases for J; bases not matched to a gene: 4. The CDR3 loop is CASSPRLAGGIQYF. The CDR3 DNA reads TGTGCCAGCAGCCCCAGACTAGCGGGAGGCATTCAGTACTTC.

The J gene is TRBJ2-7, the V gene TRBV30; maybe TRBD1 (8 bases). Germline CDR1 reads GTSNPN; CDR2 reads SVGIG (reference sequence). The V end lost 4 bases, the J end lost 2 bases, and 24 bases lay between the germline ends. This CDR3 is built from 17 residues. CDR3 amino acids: CAWKAGWDTGGAYEQYF. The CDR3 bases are TGTGCCTGGAAGGCGGGTTGGGATACAGGGGGGGCCTACGAGCAGTACTTC.

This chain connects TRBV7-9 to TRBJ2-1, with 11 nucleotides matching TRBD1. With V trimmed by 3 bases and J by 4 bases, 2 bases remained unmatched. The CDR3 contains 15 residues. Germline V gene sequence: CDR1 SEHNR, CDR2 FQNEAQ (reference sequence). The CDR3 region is CASSLGQGGYNEQFF. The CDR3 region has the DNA TGTGCCAGCAGCTTGGGACAGGGGGGGTACAATGAGCAGTTCTTC. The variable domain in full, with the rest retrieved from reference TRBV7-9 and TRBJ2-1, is DTGVSQNPRHKITKRGQNVTFRCDPISEHNRLYWYRQTLGQGPEFLTYFQNEAQLEKSRLLSDRFSAERPKGSFSTLEIQRTEQGDSAMYLCASSLGQGGYNEQFFGPGTRLTVL.

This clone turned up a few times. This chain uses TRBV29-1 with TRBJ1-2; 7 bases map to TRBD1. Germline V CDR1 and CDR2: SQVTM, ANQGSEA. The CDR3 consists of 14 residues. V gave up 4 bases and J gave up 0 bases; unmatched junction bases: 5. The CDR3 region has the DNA TGCAGCGTTGGTGGGGACAGAACTAACTATGGCTACACCTTC. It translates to CSVGGDRTNYGYTF. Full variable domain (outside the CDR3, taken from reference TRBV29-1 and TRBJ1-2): SAVISQKPSRDICQRGTSLTIQCQVDSQVTMMFWYRQQPGQSLTLIATANQGSEATYESGFVIDKFPISRPNLTFSTLTVSNMSPEDSSIYLCSVGGDRTNYGYTFGSGTRLTVV.

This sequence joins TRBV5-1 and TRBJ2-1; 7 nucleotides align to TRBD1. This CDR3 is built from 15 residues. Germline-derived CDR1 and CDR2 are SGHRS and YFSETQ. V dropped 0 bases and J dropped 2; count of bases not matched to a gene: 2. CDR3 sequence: CASSLGQGPYNEQFF. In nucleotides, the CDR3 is TGCGCCAGCAGCTTGGGACAGGGCCCCTACAATGAGCAGTTCTTC.

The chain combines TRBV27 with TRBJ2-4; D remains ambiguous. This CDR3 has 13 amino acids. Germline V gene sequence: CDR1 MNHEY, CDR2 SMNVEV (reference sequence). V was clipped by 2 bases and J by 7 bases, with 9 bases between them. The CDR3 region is CASSLKVGNIQYF. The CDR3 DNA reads TGTGCCAGCAGTTTAAAAGTCGGGAACATTCAGTACTTC.